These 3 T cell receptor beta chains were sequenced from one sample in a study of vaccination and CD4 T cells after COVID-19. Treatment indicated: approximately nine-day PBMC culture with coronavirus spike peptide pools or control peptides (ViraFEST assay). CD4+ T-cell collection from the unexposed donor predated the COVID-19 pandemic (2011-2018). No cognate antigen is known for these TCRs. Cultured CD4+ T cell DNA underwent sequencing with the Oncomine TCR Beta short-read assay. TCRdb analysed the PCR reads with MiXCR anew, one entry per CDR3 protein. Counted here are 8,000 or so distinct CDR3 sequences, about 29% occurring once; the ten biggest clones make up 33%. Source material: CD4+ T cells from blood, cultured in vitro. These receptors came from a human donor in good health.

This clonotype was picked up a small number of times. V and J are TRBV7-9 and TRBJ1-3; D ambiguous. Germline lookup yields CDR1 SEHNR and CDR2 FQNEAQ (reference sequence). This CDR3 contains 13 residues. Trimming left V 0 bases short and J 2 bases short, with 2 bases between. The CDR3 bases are TGTGCCAGCAGCTTAGCTACTGGAAACACCATATATTTT. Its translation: CASSLATGNTIYF.

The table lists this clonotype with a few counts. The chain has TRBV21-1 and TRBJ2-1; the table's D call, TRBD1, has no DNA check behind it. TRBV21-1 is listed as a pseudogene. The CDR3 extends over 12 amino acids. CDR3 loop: CASSKDPREQFF. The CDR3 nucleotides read TGTGCCAGCAGCAAAGATCCCCGGGAGCAGTTCTTC.

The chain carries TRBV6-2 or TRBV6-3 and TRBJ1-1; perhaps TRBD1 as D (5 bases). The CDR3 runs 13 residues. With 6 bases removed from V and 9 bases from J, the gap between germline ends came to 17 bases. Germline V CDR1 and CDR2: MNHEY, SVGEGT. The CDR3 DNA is TGTGCCAGCAGCCCCCCCCCAGGGAACCAAGCTTTCTTT. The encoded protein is CASSPPPGNQAFF.